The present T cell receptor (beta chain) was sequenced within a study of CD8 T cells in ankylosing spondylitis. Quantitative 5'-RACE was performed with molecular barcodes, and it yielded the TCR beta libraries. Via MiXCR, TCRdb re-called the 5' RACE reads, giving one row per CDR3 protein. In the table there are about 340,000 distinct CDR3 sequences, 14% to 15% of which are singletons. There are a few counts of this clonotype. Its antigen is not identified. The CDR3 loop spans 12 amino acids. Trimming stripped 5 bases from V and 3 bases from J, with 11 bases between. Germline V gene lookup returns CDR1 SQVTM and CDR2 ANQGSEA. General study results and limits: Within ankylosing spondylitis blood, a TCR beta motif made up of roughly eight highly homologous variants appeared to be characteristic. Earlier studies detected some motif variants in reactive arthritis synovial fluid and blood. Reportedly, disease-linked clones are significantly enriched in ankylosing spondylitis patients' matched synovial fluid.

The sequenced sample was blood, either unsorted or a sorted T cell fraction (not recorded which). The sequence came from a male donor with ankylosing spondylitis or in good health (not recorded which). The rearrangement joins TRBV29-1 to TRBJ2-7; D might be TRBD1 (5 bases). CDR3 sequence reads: CSVIRGFYEQYF. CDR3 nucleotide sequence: TGCAGCGTTATTAGGGGATTCTACGAGCAGTACTTC.